This T cell receptor beta chain was obtained from a study of T-cell memory formation after mild COVID-19. About the research overall: Most TCR clusters belonged to a single donor. Study-wide points: For contracting clones, CD4+ ones sat mainly in CM and EM, CD8+ in EMRA. There was a balanced CD4/CD8 profile in clones contracting day 15 to 85, and later expanders leaned CD4+.

On this clonotype itself: Its antigen remains unknown.

Amplification by 5'RACE using constant-segment primers produced TCR alpha and TCR beta cDNA libraries that carried sample barcodes and UMIs. One entry per CDR3 protein, called by TCRdb with MiXCR from the 5' RACE reads. The sample holds 250,000 to 300,000 distinct CDR3 sequences, 15% to 20% seen once. The germline V gene has CDR1 DFQATT and CDR2 SNEGSKA (reference sequence). This CDR3 is built from 13 residues. V lost 6 bases and J lost 4, with 13 bases in between. The clonotype was recovered from a man between 18 and 29 years old who had mild COVID-19 (a few samples of this study predate the infection). Cell type and time point are not known. The chain couples TRBV20-1 to TRBJ1-5; no clear D gene. The sequenced sample was PBMCs or a T cell subset sorted from them (not recorded which). The CDR3 DNA sequence: TGCAGTGCCCGATCCGGGGAAAATCAGCCCCAGCATTTT. Its protein product is CSARSGENQPQHF.